Included here is one TCR beta chain sequence, with context. This clonotype has more than one count but fewer than ten. Its antigen target is currently unknown. It has no much larger one-base neighbor in the sample; base qualities were not kept. The CDR3 numbers 15 residues from cysteine through phenylalanine. CDR3 DNA only is kept here, 45 bases in frame from base 1. The germline V gene (reference sequence) specifies MNHEY as CDR1 and SMNVEV as CDR2. The record originates from a study of tumor-infiltrating lymphocytes in oesophageal squamous cell carcinoma listed by TCRdb under 2016. The library was produced with PCR. The listed sequencing device is Illumina HiSeq 2000. Clones were called with MiXCR by TCRdb after fastp trimmed the public reads at Q25, and only in-frame beta chains were retained. Identical CDR3 protein sequences are pooled into one entry, listed with their most common genes and DNA. The sample yields approximately 12,000 distinct CDR3 sequences; approximately 60% were counted once. The ten largest clones represent more than 20% of the sample.

Source material: esophageal tumor tissue. This receptor was obtained from a male donor with esophageal squamous cell carcinoma. This chain is built from TRBV27 and TRBJ2-4, with TRBD1 identical over 8 junction bases. The assigned J gene may be wrong: the sequence end matches TRBJ2-5 better. The DNA sequence is as follows: TGTGCCAGCAGTTGGCAATGGACAGGGCGAGAGACCCAGTACTTC. This codes for CASSWQWTGRETQYF.